The 26 T cell receptor beta chains listed next were all sequenced from one sample in a study of patients and donors after allogeneic stem cell transplantation. MiXCR, run by TCRdb on the RT-PCR reads, gives a single entry per CDR3 protein. The table records roughly 230,000 distinct CDR3 sequences, roughly 15% of them present only once. Sequencing was performed on blood, either unsorted or a sorted T cell fraction (not recorded which). These TCRs come from a human donor who was either an allogeneic HSCT recipient or a stem cell or donor lymphocyte infusion donor (not recorded which). It is not recorded whose cells these are; they may come from a transplant donor.

This chain uses TRBV5-1 with TRBJ2-3; 9 positions agree with TRBD1. This CDR3 is 16 amino acids long. CDR1 SGHRS and CDR2 YFSETQ come from the germline V gene. The V gene end was trimmed by 4 bases and the J gene end by 7 bases; junction bases not matched to a gene: 13. CDR3 protein: CASSRGGDTGGNTQYF. The CDR3 nucleotides are TGCGCCAGCAGCCGCGGGGGCGATACAGGGGGCAATACGCAGTATTTT.

This clonotype was seen a handful of times. The rearrangement links TRBV30 to TRBJ2-2; D is ambiguous. Deletions cut 3 bases from V and 7 bases from J, with 12 bases between. This CDR3 spans 13 amino acids. CDR1 is GTSNPN and CDR2 is SVGIG in the germline V gene (reference sequence). CDR3 region: CAWSVVAGGELFF. The CDR3 nucleotides are TGTGCCTGGAGCGTCGTGGCTGGCGGGGAGCTGTTTTTT. Using reference TRBV30 and TRBJ2-2 for the parts outside the CDR3, the full variable domain is SQTIHQWPATLVQPVGSPLSLECTVEGTSNPNLYWYRQAAGRGLQLLFYSVGIGQISSEVPQNLSASRPQDRQFILSSKKLLLSDSGFYLCAWSVVAGGELFFGEGSRLTVL.

The chain couples TRBV11-2 to TRBJ1-1; D remains ambiguous. Trimming removed 5 bases from V and 8 bases from J, with 9 bases in between. Germline lookup yields CDR1 SGHAT and CDR2 FQNNGV. This CDR3 region has 11 residues. The CDR3 DNA follows: TGTGCCAGCAGCCGGGCGGGGGAAGCTTTCTTT. This gives the protein CASSRAGEAFF.

In this sample, this clonotype turned up a few times. V and J are TRBV20-1 and TRBJ2-4, with 8 bases matching TRBD1. Trimming removed 1 base from V and 8 bases from J; junction bases left unmatched: 4. The CDR3 loop spans 13 amino acids. Germline lookup yields CDR1 DFQATT and CDR2 SNEGSKA (reference sequence). The CDR3 protein is CSARGTGYDIQYF. The DNA for the CDR3 is TGCAGTGCTAGAGGGACAGGGTACGACATTCAGTACTTC.

In its sample, this clonotype was seen a few times. The chain is built from TRBV2 and TRBJ1-2, with D maybe TRBD1 (5 bases). The germline V gene has CDR1 SNHLY and CDR2 FYNNEI. The CDR3 is made up of 13 amino acids. V lost 6 bases and J 7 bases, leaving 15 bases between the germline ends. The CDR3 sequence: CASRPQTDSGYTF. DNA of the CDR3: TGTGCCAGCAGACCCCAGACAGATAGTGGCTACACCTTC.

The chain uses TRBV7-6 and TRBJ2-7; TRBD1 might be the D (6 bases). Germline V CDR1 and CDR2: SGHVS, FNYEAQ. CDR3 size: 15 residues. With 5 bases removed from V and 2 bases from J, the gap between germline ends came to 16 bases. The CDR3 DNA follows: TGTGCCAGCAGCCAAAGTGGGACACTCGCCTACGAGCAGTACTTC. Translation gives CASSQSGTLAYEQYF.

This chain joins TRBV27 and TRBJ2-3; 10 bases match TRBD2. This CDR3 region has 16 residues. Germline CDR1 MNHEY, CDR2 SMNVEV (reference sequence). V lost 4 bases to trimming and J lost 5 bases; unmatched junction nucleotides: 9. The CDR3 DNA sequence: TGTGCCAGCAGTTCCCTAGCGGGGGCAAGGGGAGATACGCAGTATTTT. It yields the protein CASSSLAGARGDTQYF.

This clonotype showed up just a few times. CDR3 sequence reads: CSAREGRKDTIYF. Here the CDR3 DNA reads TGCAGTGCTAGAGAGGGACGTAAGGACACCATATATTTT. The rearrangement links TRBV20-1 to TRBJ1-3; maybe TRBD1 (5 bases). Germline CDR1 is DFQATT and CDR2 is SNEGSKA (reference sequence). V dropped 0 bases and J dropped 8 bases, with 11 bases sitting between them. This CDR3 comprises 13 residues.

Here the CDR3 reads CASRPTGLGSRSGTDTQYF. In DNA form, the CDR3 reads TGTGCCAGCAGGCCGACAGGCTTAGGGTCGCGATCTGGCACAGATACGCAGTATTTT. The chain has TRBV2 and TRBJ2-3; the D gene is possibly TRBD1 (6 bases). V was cut by 6 bases and J by 1 base, with 26 bases left in between. The CDR3 runs to 19 residues. CDR1 and CDR2 (germline): SNHLY, FYNNEI.

This clonotype was detected a few times. This chain links TRBV20-1 with TRBJ1-2, with D perhaps TRBD1 (5 bases). The CDR3 length is 14 residues. The V and J ends lost 0 bases and 9 bases respectively, with 17 bases between them. Germline CDR1 DFQATT, CDR2 SNEGSKA (reference sequence). CDR3 DNA sequence: TGCAGTGCTAGAGAGGGGACGGCAGTGCCTCGCTACACCTTC. Protein sequence: CSAREGTAVPRYTF.

This clonotype was seen many times. CDR3 protein: CASTPVGGSNQPQHF. In DNA form, the CDR3 reads TGTGCCAGCACCCCCGTGGGGGGGAGCAATCAGCCCCAGCATTTT. V gene TRBV6-1 combines with J gene TRBJ1-5; possible D gene TRBD1, 5 bases. This CDR3 contains 15 residues. Germline CDR1 and CDR2: MNHNS and SASEGT. Trimming cost V 7 bases and J 1 base, with 14 bases left between them.

This chain links TRBV18 with TRBJ1-2; no clear D. V lost 3 bases to trimming and J lost 0 bases, with 11 bases between them. CDR1 is KGHSH, CDR2 LQKENI, per germline. The CDR3 covers 15 residues. In nucleotides, the CDR3 is TGTGCCAGCTCACCCTGGACCGCAACTAACTATGGCTACACCTTC. This sequence encodes CASSPWTATNYGYTF.

There are many counts of this clonotype. The genes are TRBV10-3 and TRBJ2-1; 7 positions agree with TRBD2. The junction had 12 bases not matched to a gene; V was cut back by 6 bases and J by 7 bases. Germline lookup yields CDR1 ENHRY and CDR2 SYGVKD. The CDR3 has 15 amino acids. The CDR3 spells CAIRPPGGGTNEQFF. In nucleotides, the CDR3 is TGTGCCATCAGACCCCCGGGGGGTGGGACGAATGAGCAGTTCTTC.

V and J are TRBV25-1 and TRBJ2-3, with TRBD2 matching 7 bases. The V and J ends lost 6 bases and 0 bases, in that order; junction bases with no gene match: 6. The CDR3 has 15 residues. Germline loops: CDR1 MGHDK, CDR2 SYGVNS. The CDR3 reads CASRERGGSTDTQYF. For the CDR3, the DNA is TGTGCCAGCAGGGAAAGGGGAGGGAGCACAGATACGCAGTATTTT.

This clonotype was seen only a few times. This chain links TRBV18 with TRBJ2-2; 8 nucleotides line up with TRBD1. The CDR3 sequence is 13 residues long. Germline trimming cut 4 bases from V and 8 bases from J; bases unmatched to any gene: 3. The V gene's germline CDR1 is KGHSH and CDR2 LQKENI. CDR3 in DNA: TGTGCCAGCTCACGACAGGGGATTGGGGAGCTGTTTTTT. Amino acids: CASSRQGIGELFF.

In its sample, this clonotype was seen a few times. The chain is built from TRBV10-3 and TRBJ2-1, with 13 bases aligning to TRBD2. V lost 5 bases and J lost 5; bases outside the gene matches: 3. CDR3 length: 15 residues. From germline, CDR1 is ENHRY and CDR2 SYGVKD. CDR3 DNA sequence: TGTGCCATCAGTCGACTAGCGGGGGGAAACAATGAGCAGTTCTTC. It yields the protein CAISRLAGGNNEQFF.

In this sample, this clonotype turned up many times. The chain combines TRBV6-2 or TRBV6-3 with TRBJ1-5; no definite D call. Germline V gene sequence: CDR1 MNHEY, CDR2 SVGEGT. The CDR3 sequence is 14 residues long. The V and J ends lost 6 bases and 2 bases respectively, with 11 bases between them. The DNA of the CDR3 is TGTGCCAGCAGCCCCGGGTGGGGCAATCAGCCCCAGCATTTT. This codes for CASSPGWGNQPQHF.

This clonotype came up many times. V and J are TRBV10-3 and TRBJ1-5; D remains ambiguous. V was pared by 3 bases and J by 3 bases, with 3 bases between. Per germline, CDR1 ENHRY and CDR2 SYGVKD. The CDR3 runs 12 residues. For the CDR3, the DNA is TGTGCCATCAGTGATAACAATCAGCCCCAGCATTTT. Translation: CAISDNNQPQHF.

This clonotype has ten or more counts. The chain couples TRBV29-1 to TRBJ2-2; D possibly corresponds to TRBD1 (5 bases). Germline CDR1 reads SQVTM; CDR2 reads ANQGSEA. The CDR3 consists of 13 residues. V lost 3 bases and J lost 1, with 6 bases in between. The CDR3 loop is CSVDGQNTGELFF. CDR3 bases: TGCAGCGTTGACGGACAGAACACCGGGGAGCTGTTTTTT.

The gene calls are TRBV2 and TRBJ2-3; D is uncertain. The CDR3 spans 12 residues. CDR1 SNHLY and CDR2 FYNNEI come from the germline V gene. Between the trimmed V and J ends, which lost 5 bases and 10 bases, there was a span of 13 bases. The CDR3 spells CASSSPSVAQYF. DNA of the CDR3: TGTGCCAGCAGTTCCCCTAGTGTTGCGCAGTATTTT. Looking up the rest from reference TRBV2 and TRBJ2-3 gives the full variable domain: EPEVTQTPSHQVTQMGQEVILRCVPISNHLYFYWYRQILGQKVEFLVSFYNNEISEKSEIFDDQFSVERPDGSNFTLKIRSTKLEDSAMYFCASSSPSVAQYFGPGTRLTVL.

This clonotype showed up many times. Compared with germline, one end of the junction differs, possibly owing to a read error. The V gene is TRBV7-7, the J gene TRBJ1-3; D is undetermined. Germline CDR1 SSHAT, CDR2 FNYEAQ (reference sequence). This CDR3 contains 15 residues. CDR3 nucleotides: TGTGCTAGCAGCTTAGCGGTTGGCGAGCCGCACACCATATATTTT. It codes for CASSLAVGEPHTIYF. Full variable domain (rest looked up from reference TRBV7-7 and TRBJ1-3): GAGVSQSPRYKVTKRGQDVTLRCDPISSHATLYWYQQALGQGPEFLTYFNYEAQPDKSGLPSDRFSAERPEGSISTLTIQRTEQRDSAMYRCASSLAVGEPHTIYFGEGSWLTVV.

The chain recombines TRBV7-6 with TRBJ1-5; maybe TRBD1 (5 bases). The CDR3 loop spans 16 amino acids. V was trimmed by 1 base and J by 1 base, leaving 11 bases between them. Germline CDR1 is SGHVS and CDR2 is FNYEAQ. CDR3 amino acids: CASSLGAGLSNQPQHF. CDR3 DNA: TGTGCCAGCAGCTTAGGGGCAGGGTTGAGCAATCAGCCCCAGCATTTT.

The gene calls are TRBV6-1 and TRBJ2-2; D is perhaps TRBD2 (7 bases). The germline gives CDR1 MNHNS, CDR2 SASEGT. There are 14 residues in the CDR3. The CDR3 reads CLRQRGGDTGELFF. CDR3 nucleotide sequence: TGTTTGAGGCAACGAGGGGGGGACACCGGGGAGCTGTTTTTT.

The chain is built from TRBV20-1 and TRBJ2-3, with 9 positions matching TRBD2. V lost 5 bases and J lost 4; bases outside the gene matches: 13. Germline CDR1 is DFQATT and CDR2 is SNEGSKA (reference sequence). This CDR3 is 16 amino acids long. The CDR3 is CSAGDPGGRAADTQYF. The CDR3 nucleotides read TGCAGTGCTGGGGACCCCGGCGGGAGGGCCGCAGATACGCAGTATTTT.

The CDR3 protein is CSAGGRGGAYEQYF. CDR3 coding DNA: TGCAGTGCTGGGGGGAGAGGGGGCGCGTACGAGCAGTACTTC. The chain has TRBV20-1 and TRBJ2-7; tentative D call: TRBD1 (7 bases). The CDR3 consists of 14 residues. Trimming pared 5 bases from V and 4 bases from J, leaving 18 bases between. From germline, CDR1 is DFQATT and CDR2 SNEGSKA (reference sequence).

This clonotype was observed many times. V usage is TRBV29-1 and J usage is TRBJ2-2, with D possibly matching TRBD2 (6 bases). With 2 bases removed from V and 7 bases from J, the gap between germline ends came to 14 bases. The CDR3 contains 14 residues. Germline CDR1 SQVTM, CDR2 ANQGSEA. CDR3 protein: CSVERSGEGGELFF. The CDR3 coding sequence is TGCAGCGTTGAACGTTCGGGAGAGGGCGGGGAGCTGTTTTTT.